This entry features one T cell receptor (beta chain) sequence. This clonotype came up a few times. Its antigen is still unknown. No quality values exist for individual bases; no much larger clone is one base distant. Instrument used: Illumina HiSeq 1500. TCRdb reprocessing: public reads trimmed at Q25 with fastp, clones called with MiXCR, in-frame beta chains kept. Rows with one shared CDR3 protein collapse into an entry with the most common genes and DNA. For this sample the table gives 300,000 or so distinct CDR3 sequences, of which roughly 25% were detected only once. The biggest ten clones account for more than 10% of the sample. This specimen's treatment or condition label, interpreted: in vitro stimulation with specific CMV peptide epitopes to enrich CMV-specific T cells. There are 21 amino acids in the CDR3, from cysteine to phenylalanine inclusive. Only CDR3 DNA remains: 63 bases, in frame from the first base. Relative to germline, V is missing 4 bases and J is missing 2 bases, with 20 bases of the junction outside any gene match.

The source of the sample is a study of T cell repertoires in cytomegalovirus infection (dated by TCRdb to the late 2010s). General notes on the study: The peptide stimulations were aimed at well-studied HLA-B-restricted epitopes as well as recently identified HLA-C-restricted CMV epitopes, whose presentation resists viral immunomodulation. Because public TCR beta signatures pointed to carriage of CMV infection together with the matching HLA type, the HLA type of each donor mattered for the analysis.

Broad study findings and their caveats: In the ex vivo response, HLA-C-restricted CMV-specific TCR beta clonotypes were dominant, and in two of eight donors the single most frequent clonotype came from this HLA-C-restricted group. Cumulative frequency of public TCR beta family members discriminated carriers of CMV infection plus the relevant HLA type in this cohort and an independent approximately 340-donor cohort.

The receptor was isolated from a human donor in good health (CMV status not recorded). Some clones in this sample may be carry-over from other donors' samples. Sequencing was performed on cultured PBMCs, taken from culture after CMV antigen stimulation. The sequence links TRBV12-3 or TRBV12-4 to TRBJ2-1; TRBD2 aligns with 10 central bases. The CDR3 protein is CASSSPPPGTSALRTYNEQFF. The DNA sequence is as follows: TGTGCCAGCAGTTCCCCTCCCCCCGGGACTAGCGCCCTAAGGACCTACAATGAGCAGTTCTTC.